The 29 T cell receptor beta chains reported below all come from one sample, sequenced in a study of cytomegalovirus exposure and HLA in healthy donors (dated by TCRdb to the late 2010s). Libraries came from the immunoSEQ multiplex PCR assay. For the multiplex PCR, a mixture combining 60 forward primers for TCR Vbeta segments and 13 reverse primers for TCR Jbeta segments was used. In TCRdb, the immuneACCESS table is reduced to in-frame sequences with V and J assigned. These tables do not hold every clone; where another copy was compared, an unresolved V gene accounts for under half, and the others remain unexplained. The sample table holds 150,000 or so clones, of which 60% to 85% were seen once. Of the sample, approximately 6.8% falls within the top ten clones. What was sequenced was PBMCs. The source is a middle-aged woman in good health and CMV-seropositive.

The V and J genes are TRBV27 and TRBJ2-3; no firm D call. With 4 bases removed from V and 0 bases from J, the gap between germline ends came to 8 bases. The CDR3 is made up of 14 amino acids. In germline, CDR1 is MNHEY, CDR2 SMNVEV (reference sequence). CDR3 region: CASSYSPSTDTQYF. CDR3 in DNA: TGTGCCAGCAGTTATAGTCCTAGCACAGATACGCAGTATTTT.

The V gene is TRBV4-2, the J gene TRBJ2-4; TRBD1 matches 8 bases. Losses at the gene ends were 4 bases for V and 1 base for J; bases not matched to a gene: 3. This CDR3 has 15 residues. Germline assignment: CDR1 LGHNA and CDR2 YNFKEQ. Here the CDR3 DNA reads TGTGCCAGCAGCCCTCAGGGGGCGGCCAAAAACATTCAGTACTTC. It codes for CASSPQGAAKNIQYF.

This chain joins TRBV5-6 and TRBJ2-7, with D possibly being TRBD1 (6 bases). The germline CDR1 and CDR2 sequences are SGHDT and YYEEEE. Trimming removed 1 base from V and 1 base from J, with 9 bases in between. The CDR3 extends over 14 amino acids. CDR3 DNA: TGTGCCAGCAGCTTGAGAACAGGGTCCTACGAGCAGTACTTC. Its translation is CASSLRTGSYEQYF.

This sequence joins TRBV14 and TRBJ1-6; D gene unclear. Germline V gene data show CDR1 as SGHDN and CDR2 as FVKESK. V dropped 3 bases and J dropped 6 bases, with 3 bases sitting between them. The CDR3 loop spans 12 amino acids. The CDR3 DNA follows: TGTGCCAGCAGCCAGAGTAATTCACCCCTCCACTTT. It specifies CASSQSNSPLHF.

The genes are TRBV25-1 and TRBJ1-4; 9 positions match TRBD1. In germline, CDR1 is MGHDK, CDR2 SYGVNS. The CDR3 consists of 13 residues. The V segment lost 6 bases and the J segment 7 bases; nucleotides outside the gene matches: 3. The DNA of the CDR3 is TGTGCCAGCAGGGGACAGGGTGGTGAAAAACTGTTTTTT. Translated, it gives CASRGQGGEKLFF.

The J gene is TRBJ1-2, the V gene TRBV30, with 8 bases lining up with TRBD1. Germline-derived CDR1 and CDR2 are GTSNPN and SVGIG (reference sequence). J lost 8 bases, V lost 2 bases, and 1 base had no gene match. The CDR3 consists of 11 residues. CDR3 sequence reads: CAWSQGAGYTF. The CDR3 DNA sequence: TGTGCCTGGAGTCAGGGGGCAGGCTACACCTTC.

This rearrangement joins TRBV7-3 to TRBJ2-6; 8 bases fit TRBD1. Per the germline V gene, CDR1 is SGHTA and CDR2 is FQGTGA. The J segment lost 1 base and the V segment lost 2 bases, leaving 1 base of the junction unmatched. The CDR3 is 16 residues long. DNA of the CDR3: TGTGCCAGCAGCTTACACAGGGGGTCTGGGGCCAACGTCCTGACTTTC. It yields the protein CASSLHRGSGANVLTF.

Regarding this clone: The junction and the germline gene differ at one end; a read error may be behind it. The chain employs TRBV9 and TRBJ2-7; 8 nucleotides align to TRBD2. The V gene's germline CDR1 is SGDLS and CDR2 YYNGEE. The CDR3 spans 13 residues. The CDR3 sequence is CASSVGPGGELYF. CDR3 DNA: TGTGCCAGCAGCGTAGGACCCGGGGGGGAGCTGTACTTC. The full variable domain, its missing parts supplied by reference TRBV9 and TRBJ2-7, is DSGVTQTPKHLITATGQRVTLRCSPRSGDLSVYWYQQSLDQGLQFLIQYYNGEERAKGNILERFSAQQFPDLHSELNLSSLELGDSALYFCASSVGPGGELYFGPGTRLTVT.

The V gene is TRBV7-2, the J gene TRBJ1-2; maybe TRBD1 (5 bases). Germline V gene lookup returns CDR1 SGHTA and CDR2 FQGNSA. V was pared by 8 bases and J by 5 bases, with 15 bases between. The CDR3 extends over 13 amino acids. The CDR3 loop is CASGVGGRYGYTF. Written as DNA, the CDR3 is TGTGCCAGCGGAGTGGGGGGGAGGTATGGCTACACCTTC.

The chain carries TRBV29-1 and TRBJ2-5, with 11 bases matching TRBD2. This CDR3 has 14 residues. The germline V gene encodes CDR1 SQVTM and CDR2 ANQGSEA. Trimming at V came to 4 bases and at J to 4 bases, leaving 5 bases not matched to a gene. The CDR3, as DNA: TGCAGCGTTGCAACCGGGACTAGCGGAGAGACCCAGTACTTC. Encoded protein: CSVATGTSGETQYF. Variable domain in full (rest from reference TRBV29-1 and TRBJ2-5): SAVISQKPSRDICQRGTSLTIQCQVDSQVTMMFWYRQQPGQSLTLIATANQGSEATYESGFVIDKFPISRPNLTFSTLTVSNMSPEDSSIYLCSVATGTSGETQYFGPGTRLLVL.

As concerns this clone: The junction shows a germline mismatch at one end, possibly a read error. The genes are TRBV5-6 and TRBJ2-6; 13 positions match TRBD2. The CDR3 spans 18 residues. Germline CDR1 reads SGHDT; CDR2 reads YYEEEE. CDR3 residues: CASSRPLAGGPGANGLTF. The DNA for the CDR3 is TGTGCCAGCAGCCGTCCACTAGCGGGGGGGCCTGGGGCCAACGGCCTGACTTTC.

Written as DNA, the CDR3 is TGTGCCAGCAGTTTTCGACAGTCCACAGATACGCAGTATTTT. Protein product: CASSFRQSTDTQYF. The chain recombines TRBV27 with TRBJ2-3; D perhaps matches TRBD1 (5 bases). The germline V gene encodes CDR1 MNHEY and CDR2 SMNVEV (reference sequence). V dropped 3 bases and J dropped 2 bases, with 9 bases sitting between them. This CDR3 has 14 residues.

This rearrangement joins TRBV7-9 to TRBJ2-1; 10 bases align to TRBD2. Trimming took 1 base from V and 8 from J; bases not matched to a gene: 8. There are 16 residues in the CDR3. Germline values: CDR1 SEHNR, CDR2 FQNEAQ (reference sequence). This CDR3 is CASSLEVLAGDDEQFF. CDR3 DNA sequence: TGTGCCAGCAGCTTAGAGGTCCTAGCGGGGGACGATGAGCAGTTCTTC.

The chain joins TRBV5-1 to TRBJ2-7; perhaps TRBD1 as D (6 bases). Trimming shortened V by 0 bases and J by 4 bases, and 8 bases separated the two germline ends. The germline V gene encodes CDR1 SGHRS and CDR2 YFSETQ. The CDR3 runs 13 residues. The DNA for the CDR3 is TGCGCCAGCAGCTTGGACAGGGAGTACGAGCAGTACTTC. This codes for CASSLDREYEQYF.

This clone showed up just a few times. This chain joins TRBV18 and TRBJ2-1; a possible D gene is TRBD2 (5 bases). V was trimmed by 3 bases and J by 9 bases, leaving 9 bases between them. CDR1 is KGHSH, CDR2 LQKENI, per germline. This CDR3 spans 12 amino acids. Written as DNA, the CDR3 is TGTGCCAGCTCACCTCCGGCGGGTGAGCAGTTCTTC. Amino acid sequence: CASSPPAGEQFF.

The genes are TRBV10-2 and TRBJ2-5; 10 nucleotides align to TRBD2. The CDR3 loop spans 15 amino acids. The germline V gene encodes CDR1 WSHSY and CDR2 SAAADI. The J segment lost 7 bases and the V segment lost 3 bases, leaving 8 bases of the junction unmatched. CDR3 region: CASSELAGGLGTQYF. In nucleotides, the CDR3 is TGCGCCAGCAGTGAATTAGCGGGGGGTCTGGGGACCCAGTACTTC.

The V gene is TRBV5-1, the J gene TRBJ2-6; 8 bases are shared with TRBD1. V lost 5 bases, J lost 4 bases, and 5 bases stayed unmatched. This CDR3 spans 15 amino acids. Germline lookup yields CDR1 SGHRS and CDR2 YFSETQ. CDR3 protein: CASSQGAEGANVLTF. The DNA for the CDR3 is TGCGCCAGCAGTCAGGGGGCGGAAGGGGCCAACGTCCTGACTTTC.

The CDR3 DNA sequence: TGCGCCAGCAGTTGGGCAGGGAACACTGAAGCTTTCTTT. Amino acid sequence: CASSWAGNTEAFF. This sequence joins TRBV10-1 and TRBJ1-1; D not resolved. The germline gives CDR1 WNHNN, CDR2 SYGVQD (reference sequence). The length of the CDR3 is 13 residues. V lost 5 bases, J lost 1 base, and 8 bases lay in between.

The chain links TRBV7-3 to TRBJ1-5; D is possibly TRBD1 (5 bases). The V end lost 10 bases, the J end lost 0 bases, and 16 bases lay between the germline ends. CDR3 length equals 15 residues. Germline V CDR1 and CDR2: SGHTA, FQGTGA. This CDR3 reads CATPHRHHSNQPQHF. Written as DNA, the CDR3 is TGTGCCACCCCTCACAGGCATCATAGCAATCAGCCCCAGCATTTT.

The V call is TRBV6-5, the J call TRBJ2-5; D call uncertain. Trimming stripped 5 bases from V and 5 bases from J, with 15 bases between. Germline V gene lookup returns CDR1 MNHEY and CDR2 SVGAGI. CDR3 length: 14 amino acids. The CDR3 is CASSVRESSETQYF. The CDR3 DNA reads as TGTGCCAGCAGTGTGCGAGAATCCTCTGAGACCCAGTACTTC.

A few counts support this clone. V is TRBV4-3 and J is TRBJ1-4; TRBD1 is a possible D gene (5 bases). CDR1 and CDR2 from the germline V gene are LGHNA and YSLEER. The CDR3 is 15 residues long. Trimming took 1 base from V and 8 from J, leaving 14 bases between them. The CDR3 loop is CASSQVSGSGEKLFF. The CDR3 DNA sequence: TGCGCCAGCAGCCAAGTATCAGGGTCTGGCGAAAAACTGTTTTTT.

A single count supports this clone. The chain recombines TRBV28 with TRBJ1-1, with 7 nucleotides matching TRBD1. Unmatched junction bases numbered 19, after V lost 7 bases and J lost 11 bases. Germline V gives CDR1 MDHEN, CDR2 SYDVKM. This CDR3 contains 15 residues. CDR3 sequence (DNA): TGTGCCAGCACCACTCAAGGGAAGGGGGCGTTTCCGGCTTTCTTT. This translates into CASTTQGKGAFPAFF.

This rearrangement joins TRBV7-9 to TRBJ1-1; D perhaps matches TRBD1 (5 bases). This CDR3 comprises 15 residues. V was cut by 5 bases and J by 2 bases, with 15 bases left in between. Looked up from germline, CDR1 is SEHNR and CDR2 is FQNEAQ (reference sequence). The CDR3 DNA sequence: TGTGCCAGCAGCCCTATCCGACAGATAAACACTGAAGCTTTCTTT. It translates to CASSPIRQINTEAFF.

The chain has TRBV27 and TRBJ1-1, with 7 bases identical to TRBD1. The CDR3 extends over 14 amino acids. The V gene end was trimmed by 6 bases and the J gene end by 1 base; junction bases not matched to a gene: 5. From germline, CDR1 is MNHEY and CDR2 SMNVEV (reference sequence). Written as DNA, the CDR3 is TGTGCCAGCAGATCCGGGACAGCGAACACTGAAGCTTTCTTT. Protein sequence: CASRSGTANTEAFF.

The chain links TRBV6-5 to TRBJ1-2, with D hard to call. The CDR3 is 16 residues long. The germline gives CDR1 MNHEY, CDR2 SVGAGI. The V end was cut by 2 bases, the J end by 3 bases, with 16 bases between. The CDR3 region has the DNA TGTGCCAGCAGTTACACCGGGTTCCAGACTCACTATGGCTACACCTTC. Amino acids: CASSYTGFQTHYGYTF.

This clone was seen only a few times. This chain's CDR3 is CASSPVTGGAFF. For the CDR3, the DNA is TGTGCCAGCAGCCCCGTGACTGGAGGAGCTTTCTTT. J is TRBJ1-1 and V is TRBV6-5; no clear D. V lost 6 bases and J lost 10, with 15 bases in between. CDR1 is MNHEY and CDR2 is SVGAGI in the germline V gene. The CDR3 has 12 residues.

This clone is a singleton in its sample. V and J are TRBV9 and TRBJ1-4, with D possibly being TRBD1 (5 bases). Germline CDR1 and CDR2: SGDLS and YYNGEE. The CDR3 extends over 15 amino acids. The V end was cut by 7 bases, the J end by 0 bases, with 13 bases between. For the CDR3, the DNA is TGTGCCAGCGGAGGGGACGATGCAACTAATGAAAAACTGTTTTTT. It is translated as CASGGDDATNEKLFF.

V and J are TRBV11-1 and TRBJ2-7; 14 nucleotides match TRBD2. The CDR3 runs 18 residues. Germline assignment: CDR1 SGHAT and CDR2 FQDESV (reference sequence). V gave up 7 bases and J gave up 3 bases; unmatched junction bases: 14. The CDR3 loop reads CASTRTSGLAGALYEQYF. CDR3 bases: TGTGCCAGCACCCGAACCTCGGGACTAGCGGGGGCCCTCTACGAGCAGTACTTC.

The V gene is TRBV30, the J gene TRBJ1-3; D gene unclear. The CDR3 loop spans 14 amino acids. CDR1 and CDR2 from the germline V gene are GTSNPN and SVGIG (reference sequence). V lost 0 bases and J lost 1, with 7 bases in between. The CDR3 DNA follows: TGTGCCTGGAGTGTTTGGACTTCTGGAAACACCATATATTTT. Translating gives CAWSVWTSGNTIYF.